The 17 T cell receptor beta chains presented below share a single source sample, sequenced in a study of cytomegalovirus exposure and HLA in healthy donors (dated by TCRdb to about 2017). Receptor libraries were prepared by the immunoSEQ multiplex PCR assay. For the multiplex PCR, a mixture combining 60 forward primers for TCR Vbeta segments and 13 reverse primers for TCR Jbeta segments was used. Sourced from immuneACCESS, this table was stored by TCRdb with only in-frame sequences that have V and J called. A share of the clones is absent; for the studies checked, an unresolved V gene accounts for under half, and the remainder has no known explanation. The table for this sample lists about 210,000 clones; roughly 90% of them were counted only once. The top ten constitute around 0.99% of the sample. Sample: PBMCs. The receptors derive from a boy younger than 10 in good health and CMV-seronegative.

This chain uses TRBV6-6 with TRBJ1-2; 7 positions agree with TRBD1. V lost 2 bases and J lost 8; bases outside the gene matches: 5. The length of the CDR3 is 13 residues. Germline CDR1 reads MNHNY; CDR2 reads SVGAGI (reference sequence). This CDR3 reads CASSYRTGGGYTF. CDR3 bases: TGTGCCAGCAGTTACCGGACAGGCGGGGGCTACACCTTC.

The chain links TRBV19 to TRBJ1-4, with 7 nucleotides matching TRBD1. Germline V gene sequence: CDR1 LNHDA, CDR2 SQIVND (reference sequence). The trim removed 3 bases at V and 7 bases at J, leaving 8 bases unmatched. This CDR3 has 15 amino acids. The CDR3 loop is CASSMGDRKFEKLFF. DNA for the CDR3: TGTGCCAGTAGTATGGGGGACAGAAAATTTGAAAAACTGTTTTTT. The entire variable domain, with the rest obtained from reference TRBV19 and TRBJ1-4, is as follows: DGGITQSPKYLFRKEGQNVTLSCEQNLNHDAMYWYRQDPGQGLRLIYYSQIVNDFQKGDIAEGYSVSREKKESFPLTVTSAQKNPTAFYLCASSMGDRKFEKLFFGSGTQLSVL.

The chain recombines TRBV7-2 with TRBJ2-1; D call uncertain. The CDR3 is made up of 14 amino acids. V was pared by 0 bases and J by 8 bases, with 11 bases between. CDR1 SGHTA and CDR2 FQGNSA come from the germline V gene. The CDR3 spells CASSLALGSYEQFF. Here the CDR3 DNA reads TGTGCCAGCAGCTTAGCTCTAGGATCCTATGAGCAGTTCTTC.

The rearrangement links TRBV21-1 to TRBJ1-2; the table calls TRBD1, which could not be checked here. TRBV21-1 counts as a pseudogene. The CDR3 runs to 14 residues. CDR3 region: CASSKGGTPYGYTF. In DNA form, the CDR3 reads TGTGCCAGCAGCAAAGGGGGCACCCCCTATGGCTACACCTTC.

This chain joins TRBV5-1 and TRBJ2-4; D unclear. The V gene's germline CDR1 is SGHRS and CDR2 YFSETQ. The length of the CDR3 is 13 residues. V gave up 0 bases and J gave up 7 bases, with 8 bases separating them. The DNA for the CDR3 is TGCGCCAGCAGCTTGGGAGATTTTAACATTCAGTACTTC. Encoded protein: CASSLGDFNIQYF.

The chain carries TRBV28 and TRBJ1-2; 8 bases are a match to TRBD1. With 7 bases clipped from V and 3 bases from J, the junction kept 7 bases outside the gene matches. The V gene's germline CDR1 is MDHEN and CDR2 SYDVKM. There are 14 residues in the CDR3. CDR3 amino acids: CASTTEGQDYGYTF. The CDR3 DNA follows: TGTGCCAGCACTACCGAGGGACAGGACTATGGCTACACCTTC.

V usage is TRBV14 and J usage is TRBJ2-4; TRBD2 matches at 8 bases. The CDR3 length is 19 residues. Germline V lookup: CDR1 SGHDN, CDR2 FVKESK. V gave up 0 bases and J gave up 9 bases; unmatched junction bases: 19. The CDR3 DNA sequence: TGTGCCAGCAGCCAAGATCTTCCAAGCGGGGGCCACATCGAAGGCATTCAGTACTTC. Translated, it gives CASSQDLPSGGHIEGIQYF.

The chain couples TRBV5-4 to TRBJ2-5; the D gene is possibly TRBD1 (5 bases). Trimming took 4 bases from V and 7 from J, leaving 14 bases between them. The CDR3 contains 13 residues. CDR1 and CDR2 from the germline V gene are SGHNT and YYREEE (reference sequence). CDR3 nucleotide sequence: TGTGCCAGCAGCAGAGTAGGGGTGTGGACCCAGTACTTC. As protein: CASSRVGVWTQYF.

In its sample, this clone was seen once. The gene calls are TRBV21-1 and TRBJ2-1; the DNA was not compared with TRBD2, the D call given in the table. TRBV21-1 is classified as a pseudogene. This CDR3 is 14 amino acids long. CDR3 in DNA: TGTGCCAGCAAAGGGCGGGGTCTCTACAATGAGCAGTTCTTC. Amino acid sequence: CASKGRGLYNEQFF.

The DNA for the CDR3 is TGTGCCAGCAGCTCGACTAGCGGGAGAAGCTCCTACAATGAGCAGTTCTTC. It encodes CASSSTSGRSSYNEQFF. The V and J genes are TRBV7-7 and TRBJ2-1; 12 bases are shared with TRBD2. With 4 bases clipped from V and 0 bases from J, the junction kept 4 bases outside the gene matches. Germline values: CDR1 SSHAT, CDR2 FNYEAQ (reference sequence). CDR3 size: 17 residues.

A single count supports this clone. The gene calls are TRBV28 and TRBJ2-3; no reliable D call. Trimming cost V 4 bases and J 0 bases, with 5 bases left between them. The germline gives CDR1 MDHEN, CDR2 SYDVKM. CDR3 length: 13 residues. The CDR3 bases are TGTGCCAGCAGTTCAGAAAGCACAGATACGCAGTATTTT. Residues: CASSSESTDTQYF.

This chain uses TRBV28 with TRBJ2-3; 8 nucleotides match TRBD2. This CDR3 spans 14 amino acids. Looked up from germline, CDR1 is MDHEN and CDR2 is SYDVKM. J gave up 1 base and V 8 bases, and 5 bases lay outside the gene matches. The CDR3, as DNA: TGTGCCAGCGGAGAGCGGGGGCGCACAGATACGCAGTATTTT. Translating it yields CASGERGRTDTQYF.

This rearrangement joins TRBV2 to TRBJ1-6; D ambiguous. V gave up 1 base and J gave up 0 bases, with 13 bases separating them. The CDR3 consists of 18 residues. From germline, CDR1 is SNHLY and CDR2 FYNNEI. Here the CDR3 DNA reads TGTGCCAGCAGTGAAGGAGGGCAGGCCCTCTCCTATAATTCACCCCTCCACTTT. Translated, it gives CASSEGGQALSYNSPLHF.

This chain connects TRBV5-1 to TRBJ2-1, with 8 bases aligning to TRBD2. Germline assignment: CDR1 SGHRS and CDR2 YFSETQ. The CDR3 sequence is 16 residues long. Trimming cost V 5 bases and J 2 bases; bases outside gene matches: 9. The DNA for the CDR3 is TGCGCCAGCAGGCCGGGGGGGACCGCGACCTACAATGAGCAGTTCTTC. Its protein is CASRPGGTATYNEQFF.

The CDR3 nucleotides read TGTGCCAGCAAGCGGGGGGGAATCGGGGAGCTGTTTTTT. It translates to CASKRGGIGELFF. The chain joins TRBV6-5 to TRBJ2-2, with 10 bases fitting TRBD2. This CDR3 comprises 13 residues. Germline V gene lookup returns CDR1 MNHEY and CDR2 SVGAGI. V shed 7 bases and J 7 bases; nucleotides not matched to a gene: 3.

V and J are TRBV4-1 and TRBJ2-3; D perhaps matches TRBD1 (6 bases). This CDR3 spans 17 amino acids. Trimming stripped 0 bases from V and 2 bases from J, with 15 bases between. CDR1 and CDR2 from the germline V gene are MGHRA and YSYEKL. In DNA, the CDR3 is TGCGCCAGCAGCCAAGATGAAGAGACAGGTTACACAGATACGCAGTATTTT. This codes for CASSQDEETGYTDTQYF.

The chain has TRBV27 and TRBJ2-7, with no clear D. The ends were cut back, 5 bases at V and 1 base at J, with 3 bases in the middle. Germline V gives CDR1 MNHEY, CDR2 SMNVEV (reference sequence). This CDR3 has 11 amino acids. CDR3: CASSPSYEQYF. For the CDR3, the DNA is TGTGCCAGCAGTCCGTCCTACGAGCAGTACTTC.